The source of this TCR beta chain is a study of control samples from healthy donors and cancer patients. Germline V CDR1 and CDR2: SEHNR, FQNEAQ (reference sequence). CDR3 length: 14 residues. Trimming removed 4 bases at V and 2 bases at J, with 8 bases between. TCRdb keeps only in-frame clones here, not all; method: immunoSEQ multiplex PCR. Here the sample spans fewer than 200,000 clones, around 95% being singletons. The rearrangement joins TRBV7-9 to TRBJ2-2, with a possible D match to TRBD1 (5 bases). The specimen sequenced was blood. This TCR came from a woman aged 60-75 years in good health. This chain's CDR3 is CASSSQGNTGELFF. The CDR3 DNA reads as TGTGCCAGCAGCTCTCAGGGAAACACCGGGGAGCTGTTTTTT.